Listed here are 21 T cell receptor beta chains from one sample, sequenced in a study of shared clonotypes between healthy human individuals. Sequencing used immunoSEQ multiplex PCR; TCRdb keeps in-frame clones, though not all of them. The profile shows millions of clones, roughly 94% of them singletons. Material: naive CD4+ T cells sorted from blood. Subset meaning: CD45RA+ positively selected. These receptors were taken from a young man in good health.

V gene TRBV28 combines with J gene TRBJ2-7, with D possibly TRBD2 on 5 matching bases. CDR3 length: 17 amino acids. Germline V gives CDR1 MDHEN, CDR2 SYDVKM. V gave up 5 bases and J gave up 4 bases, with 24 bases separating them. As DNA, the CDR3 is TGTGCCAGCAGTAACTATCCAGTCGGTATGAGGGCTTACGAGCAGTACTTC. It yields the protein CASSNYPVGMRAYEQYF.

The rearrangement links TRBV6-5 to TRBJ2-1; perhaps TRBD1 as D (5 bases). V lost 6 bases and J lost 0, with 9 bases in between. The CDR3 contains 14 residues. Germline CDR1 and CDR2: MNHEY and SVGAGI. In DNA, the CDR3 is TGTGCCAGCAGCGACAGATACTCCTACAATGAGCAGTTCTTC. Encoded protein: CASSDRYSYNEQFF.

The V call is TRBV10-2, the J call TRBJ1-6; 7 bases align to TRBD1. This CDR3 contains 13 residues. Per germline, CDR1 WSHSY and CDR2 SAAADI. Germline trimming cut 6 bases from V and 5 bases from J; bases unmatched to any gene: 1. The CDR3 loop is CASRTGNNSPLHF. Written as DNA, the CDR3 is TGCGCCAGCAGGACAGGGAATAATTCACCCCTCCACTTT.

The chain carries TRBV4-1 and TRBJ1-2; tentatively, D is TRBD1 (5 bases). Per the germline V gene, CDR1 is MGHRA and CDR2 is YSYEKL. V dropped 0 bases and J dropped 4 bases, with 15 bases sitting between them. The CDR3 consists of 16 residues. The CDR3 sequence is CASSQEAAGLLYGYTF. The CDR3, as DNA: TGCGCCAGCAGCCAAGAAGCGGCGGGACTCCTCTATGGCTACACCTTC.

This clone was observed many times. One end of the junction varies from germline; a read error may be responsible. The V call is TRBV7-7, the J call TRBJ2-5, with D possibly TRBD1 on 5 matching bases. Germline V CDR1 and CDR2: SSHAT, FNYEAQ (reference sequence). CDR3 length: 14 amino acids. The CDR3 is CASSLRAGKETQYF. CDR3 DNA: TGTGCTAGCAGCTTAAGGGCAGGGAAAGAGACCCAGTACTTC.

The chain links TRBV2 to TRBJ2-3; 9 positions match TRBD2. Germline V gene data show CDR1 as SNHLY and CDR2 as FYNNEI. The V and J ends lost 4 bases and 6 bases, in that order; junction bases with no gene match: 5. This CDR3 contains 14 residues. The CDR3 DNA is TGTGCCAGCAGTGCGTCGGCGGGAGGGGATACGCAGTATTTT. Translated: CASSASAGGDTQYF.

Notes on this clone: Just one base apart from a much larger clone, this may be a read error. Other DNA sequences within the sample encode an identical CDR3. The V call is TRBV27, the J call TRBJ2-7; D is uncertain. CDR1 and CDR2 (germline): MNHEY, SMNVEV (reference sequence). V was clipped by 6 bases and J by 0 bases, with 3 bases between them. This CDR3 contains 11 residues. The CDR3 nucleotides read TGTGCCAGCAGCCTCTCCTACGAGCAGTACTTC. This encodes CASSLSYEQYF.

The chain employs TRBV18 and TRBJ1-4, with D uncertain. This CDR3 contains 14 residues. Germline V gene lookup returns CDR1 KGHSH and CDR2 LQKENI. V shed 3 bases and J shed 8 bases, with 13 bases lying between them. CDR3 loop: CASSPPYVREKLFF. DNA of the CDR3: TGTGCCAGCTCACCCCCATACGTTCGGGAAAAACTGTTTTTT.

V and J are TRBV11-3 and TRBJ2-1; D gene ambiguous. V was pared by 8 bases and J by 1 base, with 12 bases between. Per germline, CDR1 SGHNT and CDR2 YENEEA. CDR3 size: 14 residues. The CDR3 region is CASRMDASYNEQFF. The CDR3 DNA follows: TGTGCCAGCCGTATGGACGCGTCCTACAATGAGCAGTTCTTC.

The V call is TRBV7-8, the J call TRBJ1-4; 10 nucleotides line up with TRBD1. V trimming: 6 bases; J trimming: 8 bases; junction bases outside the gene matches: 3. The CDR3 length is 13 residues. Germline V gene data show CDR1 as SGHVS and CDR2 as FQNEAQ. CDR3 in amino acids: CASRGTGAEKLFF. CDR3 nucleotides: TGTGCCAGCAGGGGGACAGGGGCCGAAAAACTGTTTTTT.

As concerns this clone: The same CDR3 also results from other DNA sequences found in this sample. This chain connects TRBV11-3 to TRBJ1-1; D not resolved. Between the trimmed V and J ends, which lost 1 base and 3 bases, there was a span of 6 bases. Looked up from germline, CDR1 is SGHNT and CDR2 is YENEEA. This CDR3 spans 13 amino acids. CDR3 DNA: TGTGCCAGCAGCTTAGGAGGAGACACTGAAGCTTTCTTT. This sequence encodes CASSLGGDTEAFF.

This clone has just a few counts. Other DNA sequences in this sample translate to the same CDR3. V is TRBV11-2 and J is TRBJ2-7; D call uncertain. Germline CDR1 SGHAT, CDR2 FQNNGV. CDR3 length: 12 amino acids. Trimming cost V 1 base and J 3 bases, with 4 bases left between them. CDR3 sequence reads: CASSLVDYEQYF. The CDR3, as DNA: TGTGCCAGCAGCTTAGTGGACTACGAGCAGTACTTC.

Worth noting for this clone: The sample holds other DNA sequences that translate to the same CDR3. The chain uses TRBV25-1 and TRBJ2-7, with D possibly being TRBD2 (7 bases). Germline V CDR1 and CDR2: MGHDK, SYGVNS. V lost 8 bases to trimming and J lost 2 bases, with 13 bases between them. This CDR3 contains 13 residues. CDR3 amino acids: CASRRGGTYEQYF. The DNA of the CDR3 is TGTGCCAGCCGGAGGGGGGGGACCTACGAGCAGTACTTC.

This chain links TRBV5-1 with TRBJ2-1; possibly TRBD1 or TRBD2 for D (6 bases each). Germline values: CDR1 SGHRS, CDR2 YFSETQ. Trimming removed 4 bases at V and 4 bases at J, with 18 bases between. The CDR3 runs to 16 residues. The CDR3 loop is CASSPGEWGQYNEQFF. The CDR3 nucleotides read TGCGCCAGCAGCCCGGGAGAATGGGGGCAGTACAATGAGCAGTTCTTC.

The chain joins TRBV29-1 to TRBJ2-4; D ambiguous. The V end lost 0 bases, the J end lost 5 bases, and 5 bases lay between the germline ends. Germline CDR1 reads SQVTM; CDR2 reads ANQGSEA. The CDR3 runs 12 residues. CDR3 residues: CSVEDRQNIQYF. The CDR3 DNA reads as TGCAGCGTTGAAGACAGGCAAAACATTCAGTACTTC.

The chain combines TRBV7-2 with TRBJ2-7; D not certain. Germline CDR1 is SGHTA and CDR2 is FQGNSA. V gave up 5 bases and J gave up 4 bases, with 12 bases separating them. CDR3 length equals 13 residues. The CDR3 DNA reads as TGTGCCAGCAGCCCCCGACTGATTTACGAGCAGTACTTC. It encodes CASSPRLIYEQYF.

The CDR3 loop is CAISLTQASSYNEQFF. CDR3 DNA: TGTGCCATCAGCCTGACGCAGGCTAGCTCCTACAATGAGCAGTTCTTC. This rearrangement joins TRBV10-3 to TRBJ2-1; D is uncertain. The germline V and J ends were trimmed by 6 bases and 0 bases, with 15 bases remaining between them. This CDR3 contains 16 residues. CDR1 ENHRY and CDR2 SYGVKD come from the germline V gene.

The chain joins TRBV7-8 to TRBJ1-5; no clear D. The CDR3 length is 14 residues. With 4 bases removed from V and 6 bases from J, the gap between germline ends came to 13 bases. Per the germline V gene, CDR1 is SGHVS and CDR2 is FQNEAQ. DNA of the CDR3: TGTGCCAGCAGCTCCCCTTTTAGGAGTCAGCCCCAGCATTTT. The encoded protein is CASSSPFRSQPQHF.

The CDR3 coding sequence is TGTGCCAGCAGTTCGGACAGTCAGGGTGACTATGGCTACACCTTC. Encoded protein: CASSSDSQGDYGYTF. V is TRBV6-6 and J is TRBJ1-2; TRBD1 might be the D (6 bases). CDR1 MNHNY and CDR2 SVGAGI come from the germline V gene (reference sequence). The CDR3 runs 15 residues. V lost 4 bases and J 3 bases, leaving 15 bases between the germline ends.

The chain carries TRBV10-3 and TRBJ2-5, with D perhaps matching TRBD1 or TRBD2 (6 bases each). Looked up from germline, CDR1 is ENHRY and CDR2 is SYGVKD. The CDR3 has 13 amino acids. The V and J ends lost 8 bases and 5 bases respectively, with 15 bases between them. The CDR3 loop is CAIPGGTDETQYF. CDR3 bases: TGTGCCATCCCCGGGGGCACGGACGAGACCCAGTACTTC.

The CDR3 region is CASSFSGQPTNEKLFF. CDR3 in DNA: TGTGCCAGCAGTTTCTCAGGACAGCCAACTAATGAAAAACTGTTTTTT. The V call is TRBV6-5, the J call TRBJ1-4, with D perhaps matching TRBD1 (6 bases). This CDR3 contains 16 residues. CDR1 and CDR2 (germline): MNHEY, SVGAGI. Deletions cut 4 bases from V and 0 bases from J, with 12 bases between.